This T cell receptor beta chain was identified in a study of blood T cell repertoires in COVID-19. The wider study: The samples span acute and convalescent COVID-19 from the United States, Italy and Spain. The analysed material was cDNA or gDNA that came from T cells, B-cell-depleted T cells, or PBMCs.

The junction had 4 bases not matched to a gene; V was cut back by 1 base and J by 4 bases. This CDR3 has 15 residues. Per the germline V gene, CDR1 is MNHNS and CDR2 is SASEGT. Authors' data handling: Researchers report that nucleated cell counts were estimated from reference gene primer amplification. TCRdb's copy holds only in-frame clones and misses some; the assay was immunoSEQ multiplex PCR. From that table come the V and J calls and clone size; the DNA was used to work out D and trimming. Among around 18,000 clones, about 88% were seen once, and the ten largest hold about 13%. This clone was recorded only once.

Material for sequencing was peripheral blood. The chain uses TRBV6-1 and TRBJ1-2; 9 nucleotides line up with TRBD1. The TCR sequence derives from a man in his fifties or sixties with active COVID-19. The CDR3 loop is CASSEGTGGFYGYTF. The CDR3 region has the DNA TGTGCCAGCAGTGAAGGTACAGGGGGCTTCTATGGCTACACCTTC.